The rows below give T cell receptor beta chains drawn from one sample of a study of blood T cell repertoires in COVID-19. Method: immunoSEQ multiplex PCR; TCRdb's copy keeps in-frame clones and lacks some. The data contain approximately 150,000 clones, approximately 86% of them singletons. Sequenced sample: peripheral blood. These receptors were taken from a woman at least 80 years old with COVID-19, enrolled during active disease. Both conserved end residues are part of each CDR3. The D gene is left open where the match is weak. Clone sizes are given selectively: once, few, many, or a class where the clone is expanded.

>TRBJ1-4|-|TRBV9|-
CASSVGGNLREKLFF
TGTGCCAGCAGCGTAGGAGGGAACTTAAGGGAAAAACTGTTTTTT
>TRBJ2-3|TRBD1|TRBV11-2|-
CASSPRIRTGAQDTQYF
TGTGCCAGCAGCCCCCGAATAAGGACAGGGGCCCAAGATACGCAGTATTTT
>TRBJ2-2|-|TRBV12-3/TRBV12-4|-
CASLERAPGELFF
TGTGCCAGCCTCGAGCGGGCCCCCGGGGAGCTGTTTTTT
>TRBJ2-7|-|TRBV28|-
CASSLGRRRAPPEQYF
TGTGCCAGCAGTTTAGGCCGCAGGAGGGCCCCCCCCGAGCAGTACTTC
>TRBJ1-5|TRBD1|TRBV6-6|-
CASSYDDRVGNQPQHF
TGTGCCAGCAGTTACGATGACAGGGTCGGCAATCAGCCCCAGCATTTT
>TRBJ2-3|-|TRBV7-2|-
CASSSVGGSGSDTQYF
TGTGCCAGCAGCTCCGTCGGGGGTAGCGGTTCAGATACGCAGTATTTT
>TRBJ1-2|-|TRBV12-3/TRBV12-4|-
CASGRANYGYTF
TGTGCCAGCGGGAGGGCTAACTATGGCTACACCTTC
>TRBJ2-3|TRBD1|TRBV20-1|-
CSASGDSPYTDTQYF
TGCAGTGCTAGTGGGGACAGCCCATACACAGATACGCAGTATTTT
>TRBJ2-3|TRBD2|TRBV6-5|few
CASQREGTSGDTQYF
TGTGCCAGTCAGCGGGAGGGTACGAGTGGAGATACGCAGTATTTT
>TRBJ2-1|-|TRBV19|-
CASGSIGGGSSYNEQFF
TGTGCCAGTGGAAGTATAGGAGGCGGCAGCTCCTACAATGAGCAGTTCTTC
>TRBJ1-2|-|TRBV21-1|-
CASSKWGLPNYGYTF
TGTGCCAGCAGCAAGTGGGGACTGCCTAACTATGGCTACACCTTC
>TRBJ2-3|TRBD2|TRBV3-1/TRBV3-2|-
CASSRDPGTSATDTQYF
TGTGCCAGCAGCCGAGACCCCGGGACTAGCGCCACAGATACGCAGTATTTT
>TRBJ1-5|TRBD1|TRBV5-8|-
CASSRGTGFSNQPQHF
TGTGCCAGCAGCAGGGGGACAGGGTTTAGCAATCAGCCCCAGCATTTT
>TRBJ1-5|-|TRBV28|few
CASSPPRVIRSQPQHF
TGTGCCAGCAGCCCTCCCAGGGTAATACGGAGTCAGCCCCAGCATTTT
>TRBJ2-1|-|TRBV5-1|-
CASSLLSDYNEQFF
TGCGCCAGCAGCTTACTCTCTGACTACAATGAGCAGTTCTTC
>TRBJ2-1|TRBD2|TRBV12-3/TRBV12-4|-
CASSLADNEQFF
TGTGCCAGCAGCCTAGCGGACAATGAGCAGTTCTTC
>TRBJ1-5|TRBD1|TRBV28|-
CASSRTGSQPQHF
TGTGCCAGCAGCAGGACAGGGTCTCAGCCCCAGCATTTT
>TRBJ1-1|TRBD1|TRBV4-1|-
CASSQAPGQPKNTEAFF
TGCGCCAGCAGCCAAGCGCCGGGACAGCCCAAGAACACTGAAGCTTTCTTT
>TRBJ2-3|-|TRBV5-4|-
CASSPRQEGDTQYF
TGTGCCAGCAGCCCACGACAGGAAGGGGATACGCAGTATTTT
>TRBJ2-2|-|TRBV6-5|-
CATAGRSHTGELFF
TGTGCCACGGCGGGGAGATCCCACACCGGGGAGCTGTTTTTT
>TRBJ2-7|TRBD1|TRBV5-8|-
CASRPTGQTYEQYF
TGTGCCAGCAGACCCACGGGACAGACCTACGAGCAGTACTTC
>TRBJ1-5|-|TRBV6-2/TRBV6-3|-
CASSSRETSNQPQHF
TGTGCCAGCAGTTCTCGGGAAACTAGCAATCAGCCCCAGCATTTT
>TRBJ1-1|-|TRBV19|-
CASNTAGGEAFF
TGTGCCAGTAACACGGCGGGAGGGGAAGCTTTCTTT
>TRBJ2-7|TRBD1|TRBV5-6|-
CASSPGTGGRYEQYF
TGTGCCAGCAGCCCCGGGACAGGGGGCAGATACGAGCAGTACTTC
>TRBJ2-6|TRBD1|TRBV5-4|-
CASSDRDRGLGANVLTF
TGTGCCAGCAGCGACCGGGACAGGGGGTTGGGGGCCAACGTCCTGACTTTC